This T cell receptor beta chain was identified in a study of blood T cell repertoires in COVID-19. Background on the study: Samples representing acute and convalescent COVID-19 were sourced from the United States, Italy and Spain. Sources were T cells, B-cell-depleted T cells, or PBMCs; the material itself was cDNA or gDNA.

The assay was immunoSEQ multiplex PCR, and TCRdb's table has in-frame clones only and misses some. The sample includes around 300,000 clones, about 90% of them seen just once. The CDR3 extends over 17 amino acids. From germline, CDR1 is MGHDK and CDR2 SYGVNS. V was clipped by 3 bases and J by 2 bases, with 14 bases between them. The gene calls are TRBV25-1 and TRBJ1-6; maybe TRBD1 (6 bases). The clonotype was recovered from a woman under 30 with acute COVID-19. The sequenced sample was PBMCs or T cells enriched from blood (not recorded which). The CDR3 bases are TGTGCCAGCAGTGATCAACAGGGTCTCCCCTATAATTCACCCCTCCACTTT. This encodes CASSDQQGLPYNSPLHF.